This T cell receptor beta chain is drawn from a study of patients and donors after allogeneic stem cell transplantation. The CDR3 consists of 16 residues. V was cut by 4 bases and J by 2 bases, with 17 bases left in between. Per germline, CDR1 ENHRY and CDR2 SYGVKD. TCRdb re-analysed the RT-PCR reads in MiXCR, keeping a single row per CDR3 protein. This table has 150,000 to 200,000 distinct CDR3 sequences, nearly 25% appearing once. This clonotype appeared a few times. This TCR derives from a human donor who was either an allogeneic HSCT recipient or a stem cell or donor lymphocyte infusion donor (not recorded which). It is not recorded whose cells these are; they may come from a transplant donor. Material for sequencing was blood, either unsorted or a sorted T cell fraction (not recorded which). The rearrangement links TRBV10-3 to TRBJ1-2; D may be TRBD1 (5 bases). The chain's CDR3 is CAISVIVTDKNYGYTF. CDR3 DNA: TGTGCCATCAGTGTAATTGTGACGGACAAAAACTATGGCTACACCTTC.